The 21 T cell receptor beta chains given below trace back to one sample, sequenced in a study of beta chain features in type 1 diabetes. Expressed TCRB transcripts were sequenced, since all the RNA that had been isolated was reverse transcribed. Clones were sequenced by immunoSEQ multiplex PCR, and TCRdb holds only the in-frame ones, with some missing. The repertoire holds roughly 290,000 clones, about 8.5% seen once, with under 1.3% in the top ten. Specimen: central memory CD4+ T cells from blood. These TCRs come from a woman aged 18-35 years in good health.

This clone was counted a few times. The chain joins TRBV4-1 to TRBJ2-7; TRBD1 aligns across 8 bases. The CDR3 contains 17 residues. Per the germline V gene, CDR1 is MGHRA and CDR2 is YSYEKL. J was trimmed by 5 bases and V by 1 base; bases with no gene match: 13. The CDR3 sequence: CASSQGRARGLAHEQYF. DNA for the CDR3: TGCGCCAGCAGCCAAGGCCGAGCCAGGGGGCTTGCGCACGAGCAGTACTTC.

This clone was observed a handful of times. The CDR3 DNA reads as TGTGCCAGCAGCCGGGGGGTGGGTGAGGCTAGCAGCTCCTACAATGAGCAGTTCTTC. Amino acid sequence: CASSRGVGEASSSYNEQFF. The chain couples TRBV13 to TRBJ2-1, with 7 bases that match TRBD2. Germline trimming cut 5 bases from V and 0 bases from J; bases unmatched to any gene: 16. The CDR3 runs 19 residues. Germline V CDR1 and CDR2: PRHDT, FYEKMQ (reference sequence).

In this sample, this clone turned up many times. V and J are TRBV7-2 and TRBJ2-2, with D perhaps matching TRBD2 (6 bases). CDR1 SGHTA and CDR2 FQGNSA come from the germline V gene. The germline V and J ends were trimmed by 5 bases and 4 bases, with 8 bases remaining between them. The CDR3 sequence is 13 residues long. The CDR3 bases are TGTGCCAGCAGCGTGACTAGCACCGGGGAGCTGTTTTTT. Its protein is CASSVTSTGELFF.

This clone came up a few times. The V gene is TRBV18, the J gene TRBJ1-1; D possibly corresponds to TRBD1 (6 bases). Trimming stripped 3 bases from V and 4 bases from J, with 12 bases between. Germline assignment: CDR1 KGHSH and CDR2 LQKENI. The CDR3 runs to 14 residues. The CDR3 loop reads CASSPTGMGTEAFF. CDR3 bases: TGTGCCAGCTCACCTACAGGGATGGGCACTGAAGCTTTCTTT. Full variable domain (remainder filled in from reference TRBV18 and TRBJ1-1): NAGVMQNPRHLVRRRGQEARLRCSPMKGHSHVYWYRQLPEEGLKFMVYLQKENIIDESGMPKERFSAEFPKEGPSILRIQQVVRGDSAAYFCASSPTGMGTEAFFGQGTRLTVV.

This clone has more than one count but fewer than ten. The rearrangement links TRBV29-1 to TRBJ2-2; TRBD2 matches 13 bases. The length of the CDR3 is 15 residues. The J segment lost 6 bases and the V segment lost 6 bases, leaving 7 bases of the junction unmatched. Germline values: CDR1 SQVTM, CDR2 ANQGSEA. The CDR3 loop is CSVIGLAGASGELFF. In DNA, the CDR3 is TGCAGCGTGATAGGACTAGCGGGGGCATCCGGGGAGCTGTTTTTT.

This clone was seen a handful of times. This rearrangement joins TRBV5-4 to TRBJ1-1; possibly TRBD1 for D (6 bases). The germline gives CDR1 SGHNT, CDR2 YYREEE (reference sequence). CDR3 size: 14 residues. Trimming pared 5 bases from V and 0 bases from J, leaving 11 bases between. The chain's CDR3 is CASRPQGMNTEAFF. The DNA for the CDR3 is TGTGCCAGCAGGCCACAGGGTATGAACACTGAAGCTTTCTTT.

The CDR3 region is CASSRKTNTGELFF. DNA for the CDR3: TGTGCCAGCAGTCGTAAAACGAACACCGGGGAGCTGTTTTTT. The chain couples TRBV27 to TRBJ2-2, with D unclear. Germline V gene data show CDR1 as MNHEY and CDR2 as SMNVEV (reference sequence). With 5 bases removed from V and 0 bases from J, the gap between germline ends came to 7 bases. This CDR3 is built from 14 residues.

This clone was detected only a few times. The rearrangement links TRBV18 to TRBJ2-7; TRBD2 agrees at 9 bases. The V gene's germline CDR1 is KGHSH and CDR2 LQKENI. CDR3 length equals 15 residues. After removal of 4 bases from V and 2 bases from J, the junction contained 6 bases not matched to a gene. The CDR3 region has the DNA TGTGCCAGCTCACAAACGGCGGGAGGGACCTACGAGCAGTACTTC. Translated, it gives CASSQTAGGTYEQYF.

This chain connects TRBV7-2 to TRBJ2-7, with D uncertain. Germline V CDR1 and CDR2: SGHTA, FQGNSA. The CDR3 runs to 13 residues. V shed 5 bases and J shed 7 bases, with 15 bases lying between them. The CDR3 sequence is CASSPLALGEQYF. The CDR3 DNA reads TGTGCCAGCAGCCCCCTCGCGTTGGGGGAGCAGTACTTC.

This clone was detected a few times. The chain uses TRBV11-3 and TRBJ1-3; D is unresolved. The CDR3 sequence is 11 residues long. The germline V gene encodes CDR1 SGHNT and CDR2 YENEEA. The V and J ends lost 0 bases and 9 bases respectively, with 3 bases between them. The CDR3 DNA follows: TGTGCCAGCAGCTTAGATGCCACCATATATTTT. This gives the protein CASSLDATIYF.

The chain carries TRBV6-6 and TRBJ2-3; 8 bases align to TRBD2. CDR3 length: 14 amino acids. In germline, CDR1 is MNHNY, CDR2 SVGAGI (reference sequence). Trimming took 11 bases from V and 2 from J; bases not matched to a gene: 9. DNA of the CDR3: TGTGCCGGTCGACTAGCGCGCAACACAGATACGCAGTATTTT. It encodes CAGRLARNTDTQYF.

V is TRBV6-5 and J is TRBJ1-5; TRBD1 is a possible D gene (6 bases). V gave up 7 bases and J gave up 5 bases, with 12 bases separating them. From germline, CDR1 is MNHEY and CDR2 SVGAGI. This CDR3 is 13 amino acids long. The CDR3 is CASTYEGDQPQHF. As DNA, the CDR3 is TGTGCCAGCACCTACGAGGGGGATCAGCCCCAGCATTTT.

This clone was seen only a few times. The chain carries TRBV15 and TRBJ2-7; TRBD1 or TRBD2 may be the D gene (5 bases each). V was pared by 5 bases and J by 1 base, with 18 bases between. Germline loops: CDR1 LNHNV, CDR2 YYDKDF (reference sequence). CDR3 length: 16 amino acids. The CDR3 nucleotides are TGTGCCACCAGCGGGACCCGGGACCCTGATTCCTACGAGCAGTACTTC. Its translation: CATSGTRDPDSYEQYF.

This clone was detected many times. V usage is TRBV19 and J usage is TRBJ1-5, with D perhaps TRBD1 (5 bases). V was trimmed by 7 bases and J by 4 bases, leaving 17 bases between them. This CDR3 has 15 residues. Germline CDR1 reads LNHDA; CDR2 reads SQIVND (reference sequence). The CDR3 DNA reads as TGTGCCAGTATCAGGAGCGGGACCCAAAATCAGCCCCAGCATTTT. Translation gives CASIRSGTQNQPQHF.

This clone came up a few times. This chain joins TRBV5-4 and TRBJ2-1, with D perhaps matching TRBD2 (5 bases). This CDR3 is built from 14 residues. Per the germline V gene, CDR1 is SGHNT and CDR2 is YYREEE (reference sequence). V lost 2 bases, J lost 4 bases, and 10 bases lay in between. The CDR3: CASSLGSSYNEQFF. In nucleotides, the CDR3 is TGTGCCAGCAGCTTAGGGAGCTCTTACAATGAGCAGTTCTTC.

This clone was picked up many times. The V call is TRBV9, the J call TRBJ2-6; D unresolved. Germline lookup yields CDR1 SGDLS and CDR2 YYNGEE. The germline V and J ends were trimmed by 3 bases and 0 bases, with 13 bases remaining between them. This CDR3 contains 17 residues. The CDR3 bases are TGTGCCAGCAGCGGTCTAGGGCCTTCCTCTGGGGCCAACGTCCTGACTTTC. As protein: CASSGLGPSSGANVLTF.

This clone was counted between two and nine times. J is TRBJ1-4 and V is TRBV7-9; unclear D gene. Trimming took off 2 bases at V and 8 bases at J, with 18 bases between the two ends. CDR3 length: 16 residues. Germline V gene lookup returns CDR1 SEHNR and CDR2 FQNEAQ (reference sequence). In nucleotides, the CDR3 is TGTGCCAGCAGCTTAAGTTCCGGCTCAGGCGGGGAAAAACTGTTTTTT. Protein product: CASSLSSGSGGEKLFF.

This clone was found many times. This chain joins TRBV19 and TRBJ2-7; 7 bases map to TRBD2. Unmatched junction bases numbered 6, after V lost 1 base and J lost 0 bases. The length of the CDR3 is 16 residues. From germline, CDR1 is LNHDA and CDR2 SQIVND (reference sequence). The CDR3 DNA sequence: TGTGCCAGTAGTATAGTGGGTCTAGCGGACTCCTACGAGCAGTACTTC. Translation: CASSIVGLADSYEQYF.

This clone appeared a few times. The chain couples TRBV9 to TRBJ2-2; D gene uncertain. The ends were cut back, 3 bases at V and 4 bases at J, with 13 bases in the middle. The CDR3 totals 15 residues. Per germline, CDR1 SGDLS and CDR2 YYNGEE. The CDR3 reads CASSASRYLTGELFF. The DNA of the CDR3 is TGTGCCAGCAGCGCCAGTCGGTACCTCACCGGGGAGCTGTTTTTT.

The chain carries TRBV9 and TRBJ2-7; possibly TRBD1 for D (6 bases). Germline lookup yields CDR1 SGDLS and CDR2 YYNGEE. Trimming left V 3 bases short and J 5 bases short, with 15 bases between. The CDR3 loop spans 14 amino acids. As DNA, the CDR3 is TGTGCCAGCAGCGCCCTGCCTGAGGGGGACGAGCAGTACTTC. Residues: CASSALPEGDEQYF. Using reference TRBV9 and TRBJ2-7 for the parts outside the CDR3, the full variable domain is DSGVTQTPKHLITATGQRVTLRCSPRSGDLSVYWYQQSLDQGLQFLIQYYNGEERAKGNILERFSAQQFPDLHSELNLSSLELGDSALYFCASSALPEGDEQYFGPGTRLTVT.

This clone was seen many times. The chain is built from TRBV19 and TRBJ1-4; D is perhaps TRBD1 (6 bases). The germline V gene has CDR1 LNHDA and CDR2 SQIVND (reference sequence). The V gene lost 9 bases and the J gene lost 5 bases, with 16 bases spanning the gap. The CDR3 is 14 amino acids. The CDR3 coding sequence is TGTGCCAGCCGGGACACGGCCCCGAATGAAAAACTGTTTTTT. Translation gives CASRDTAPNEKLFF.